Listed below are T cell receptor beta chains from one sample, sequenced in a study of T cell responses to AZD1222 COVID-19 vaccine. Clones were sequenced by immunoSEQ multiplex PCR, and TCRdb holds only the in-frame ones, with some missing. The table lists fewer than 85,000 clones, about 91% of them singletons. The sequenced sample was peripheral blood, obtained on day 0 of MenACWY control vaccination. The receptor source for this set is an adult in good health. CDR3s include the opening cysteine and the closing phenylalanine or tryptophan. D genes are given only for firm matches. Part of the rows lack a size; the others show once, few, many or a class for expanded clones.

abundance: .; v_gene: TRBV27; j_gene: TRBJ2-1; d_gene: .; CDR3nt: TGTGCCAGCAGTTTCCACCGGGAAGCGGCCTACAATGAGCAGTTCTTC; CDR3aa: CASSFHREAAYNEQFF
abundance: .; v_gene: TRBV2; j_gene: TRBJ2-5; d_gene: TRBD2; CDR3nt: TGTGCCAGCAGTGAGAACCTAGCGGGGGTTGAGACCCAGTACTTC; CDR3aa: CASSENLAGVETQYF
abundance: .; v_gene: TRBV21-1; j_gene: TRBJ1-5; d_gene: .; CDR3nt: TGTGCCAGCAGCACTGGGACAGATAGCAATCAGCCCCAGCATTTT; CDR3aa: CASSTGTDSNQPQHF
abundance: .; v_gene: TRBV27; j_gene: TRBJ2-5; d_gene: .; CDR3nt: TGTGCCAGCAGCTCAGTCGGAGAGACCCAGTACTTC; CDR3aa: CASSSVGETQYF
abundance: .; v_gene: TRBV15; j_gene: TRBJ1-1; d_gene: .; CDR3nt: TGTGCCACCAGCAGAGGCCAGGAGATGAACACTGAAGCTTTCTTT; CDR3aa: CATSRGQEMNTEAFF
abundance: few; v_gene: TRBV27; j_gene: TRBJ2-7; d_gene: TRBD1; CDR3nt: TGTGCCAGCAGTCCAACGGGACAGGGGGCTTACGAGCAGTACTTC; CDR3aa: CASSPTGQGAYEQYF
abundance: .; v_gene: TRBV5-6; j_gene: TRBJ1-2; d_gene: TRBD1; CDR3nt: TGTGCCAGCAGCTCCGCAGCCGGGACAGGGGTTAGATATGGCTACACCTTC; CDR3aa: CASSSAAGTGVRYGYTF
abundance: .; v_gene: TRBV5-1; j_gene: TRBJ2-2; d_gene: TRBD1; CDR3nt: TGCGCCAGCAGCTTGCAGACAGGGGACACCGGGGAGCTGTTTTTT; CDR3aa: CASSLQTGDTGELFF
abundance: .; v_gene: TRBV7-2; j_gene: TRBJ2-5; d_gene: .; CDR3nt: TGTGCCTCCTCGAGGCCTACAGTGGTGCAAGAGACCCAGTACTTC; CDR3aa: CASSRPTVVQETQYF
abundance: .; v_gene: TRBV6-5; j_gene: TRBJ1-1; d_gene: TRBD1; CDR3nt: TGTGCCAGCAGTCGTGACAGGGGGAACACTGAAGCTTTCTTT; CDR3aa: CASSRDRGNTEAFF
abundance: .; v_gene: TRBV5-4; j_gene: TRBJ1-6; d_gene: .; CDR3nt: TGTGCCAGCAACTTGTCCGGGGGGCGCACTAGTTCACCCCTCCACTTT; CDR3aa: CASNLSGGRTSSPLHF
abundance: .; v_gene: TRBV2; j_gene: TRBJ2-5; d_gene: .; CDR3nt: TGTGCCAGCCATATTAGCATCCAAGAGACCCAGTACTTC; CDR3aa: CASHISIQETQYF
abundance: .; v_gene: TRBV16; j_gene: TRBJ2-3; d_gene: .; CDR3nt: TGTGCCAGCAGCCAATCCCCAGATACGCAGTATTTT; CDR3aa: CASSQSPDTQYF
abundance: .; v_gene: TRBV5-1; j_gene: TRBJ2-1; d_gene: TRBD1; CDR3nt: TGCGCCAGCAGCCACCGGGACAGGGGCATCAATGAGCAGTTCTTC; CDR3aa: CASSHRDRGINEQFF
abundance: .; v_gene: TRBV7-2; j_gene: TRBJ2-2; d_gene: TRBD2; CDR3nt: TGTGCCAGCAGCTTATCGTGGGAGGGCCTCGGGGAGCTGTTTTTT; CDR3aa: CASSLSWEGLGELFF
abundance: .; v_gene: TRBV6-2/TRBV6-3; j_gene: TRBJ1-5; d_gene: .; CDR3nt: TGTGCCAGCAGTTACTCCGGGGGAAAGCAGCCCCAGCATTTT; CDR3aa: CASSYSGGKQPQHF
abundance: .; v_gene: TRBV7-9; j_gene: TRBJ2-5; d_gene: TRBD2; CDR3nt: TGTGCCAGCACCTCCAGGAGGTCTAGCGGGGGTAGAATGGAGACCCAGTACTTC; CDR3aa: CASTSRRSSGGRMETQYF
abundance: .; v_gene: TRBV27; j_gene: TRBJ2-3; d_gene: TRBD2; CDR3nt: TGTGCCAGCAGTCCCTTGGCGGGGGGGGCAGATACGCAGTATTTT; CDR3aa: CASSPLAGGADTQYF
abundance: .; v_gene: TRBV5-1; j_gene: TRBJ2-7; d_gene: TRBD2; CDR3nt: TGCGCCAGCAGCTTGGATGGCGGGGGGGTCTACGAGCAGTACTTC; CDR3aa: CASSLDGGGVYEQYF
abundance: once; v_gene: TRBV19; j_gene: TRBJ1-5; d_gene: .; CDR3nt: TGTGCCAGTACGATCGGCGGGCCGACCAATCAGCCCCAGCATTTT; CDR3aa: CASTIGGPTNQPQHF
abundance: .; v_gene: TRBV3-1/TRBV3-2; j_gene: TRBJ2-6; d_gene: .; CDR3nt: TGTGCCAGCAGCCAAGACGGATACTCTGGGGCCAACGTCCTGACTTTC; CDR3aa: CASSQDGYSGANVLTF
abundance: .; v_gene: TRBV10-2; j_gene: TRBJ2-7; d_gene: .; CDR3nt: TGCGCCAGCAGAAAAAACCAGGACTCCTACGAGCAGTACTTC; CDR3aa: CASRKNQDSYEQYF
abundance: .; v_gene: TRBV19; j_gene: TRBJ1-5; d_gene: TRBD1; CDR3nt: TGTGCCAGTAGTATAGAAAACAGGGGACAGCCCCAGCATTTT; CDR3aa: CASSIENRGQPQHF
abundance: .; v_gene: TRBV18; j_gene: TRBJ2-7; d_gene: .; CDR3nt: TGTGCCAGCTCACCACGGGCCCTTACGGAGCAGTACTTC; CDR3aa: CASSPRALTEQYF
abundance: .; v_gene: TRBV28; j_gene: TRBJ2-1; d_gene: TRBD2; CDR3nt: TGTGCCAGCAGTTCCGACCCGACTAGCGTCCATGAGCAGTTCTTC; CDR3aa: CASSSDPTSVHEQFF
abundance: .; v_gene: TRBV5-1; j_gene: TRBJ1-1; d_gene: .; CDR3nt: TGCGCCAGCAGTCTAGACGGGATTTCACGGAACACTGAAGCTTTCTTT; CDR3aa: CASSLDGISRNTEAFF
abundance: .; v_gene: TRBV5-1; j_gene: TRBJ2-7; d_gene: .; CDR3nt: TGCGCCAGCAGCTTGGAACGGAATTACGAGCAGTACTTC; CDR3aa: CASSLERNYEQYF
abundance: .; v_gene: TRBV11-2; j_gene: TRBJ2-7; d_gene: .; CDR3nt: TGTGCCAGCAGCTTAGAGTCGAACAGCGGAACCTACGAGCAGTACTTC; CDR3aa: CASSLESNSGTYEQYF
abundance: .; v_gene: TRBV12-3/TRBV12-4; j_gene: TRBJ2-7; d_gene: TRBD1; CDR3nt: TGTGCCAGCAGTGCCGGGACAGTCTACGAGCAGTACTTC; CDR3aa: CASSAGTVYEQYF
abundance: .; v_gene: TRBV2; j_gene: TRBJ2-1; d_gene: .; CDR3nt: TGTGCCAGCAGTGAGACGACTAGCTACAATGAGCAGTTCTTC; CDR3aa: CASSETTSYNEQFF
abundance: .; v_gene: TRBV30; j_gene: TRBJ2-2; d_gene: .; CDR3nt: TGTGCCTGGAGTGTAACTCGGGACGGACCGGGGGAGCTGTTTTTT; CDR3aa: CAWSVTRDGPGELFF
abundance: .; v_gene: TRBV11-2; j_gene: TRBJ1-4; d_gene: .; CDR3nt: TGTGCCAGCAGCTCAGACCAGGGTGGTGAAAAACTGTTTTTT; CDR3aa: CASSSDQGGEKLFF
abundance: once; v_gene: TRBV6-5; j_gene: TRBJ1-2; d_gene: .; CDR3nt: TGTGCCAGCAGCGAGTATGGCTACACCTTC; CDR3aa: CASSEYGYTF
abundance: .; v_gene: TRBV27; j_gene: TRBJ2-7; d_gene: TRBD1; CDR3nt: TGTGCCAGCAGTATTAACAGGGGTGGGAACGAGCAGTACTTC; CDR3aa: CASSINRGGNEQYF
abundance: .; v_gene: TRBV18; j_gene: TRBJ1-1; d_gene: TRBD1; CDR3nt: TGTGCCAGCTCACCACCGAGAGGGACAGCTGAGCCTGAAGCTTTCTTT; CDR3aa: CASSPPRGTAEPEAFF
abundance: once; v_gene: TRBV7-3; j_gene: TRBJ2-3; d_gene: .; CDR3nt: TGTGCCAGCAGCACAGGGACACTGAGTAGCACAGATACGCAGTATTTT; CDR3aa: CASSTGTLSSTDTQYF
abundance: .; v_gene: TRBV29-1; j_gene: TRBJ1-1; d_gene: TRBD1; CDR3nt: TGCAGCGTGACAGGGGCTGAAGCTTTCTTT; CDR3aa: CSVTGAEAFF
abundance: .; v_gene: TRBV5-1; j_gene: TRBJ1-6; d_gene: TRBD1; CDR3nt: TGCGCCAGCAGCATGCGACAGGGGAGCTCCTATAATTCACCCCTCCACTTT; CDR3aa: CASSMRQGSSYNSPLHF
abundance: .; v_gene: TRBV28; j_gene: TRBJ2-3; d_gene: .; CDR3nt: TGTGCCAGCAGTTTAGTCTCCACAGATACGCAGTATTTT; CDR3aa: CASSLVSTDTQYF
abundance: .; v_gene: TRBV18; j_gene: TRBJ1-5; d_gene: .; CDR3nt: TGTGCCAGCTCACCTCGACAGCTGGAGGGTCAGCCCCAGCATTTT; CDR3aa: CASSPRQLEGQPQHF
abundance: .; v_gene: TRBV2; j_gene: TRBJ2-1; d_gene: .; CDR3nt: TGTGCCAGCAGGGGGGGGGCGTCCAATGAGCAGTTCTTC; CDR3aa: CASRGGASNEQFF